This T cell receptor (beta chain) derives from a study of blood T cell repertoires in COVID-19 (dated by TCRdb to the early 2020s). General notes on the study: Collaborator samples came from the United States, Italy and Spain and covered acute and convalescent phases of COVID-19. The material from the prospective study consisted of cDNA or gDNA derived from T cells, B-cell-depleted T cells, or PBMCs. The dataset comprised deeply sampled blood TCRbeta repertoires from subjects exposed to, actively infected with, or recovered from COVID-19. A freely available public database, intended as a resource for researchers studying the immune response to SARS-CoV-2, is where the repertoires were released. Samples were obtained from the ongoing ImmuneRACE study (first 160 participants) and from 1,000 to 1,500 subjects provided by 6 global collaborators. The sample metadata nearly always contained a de-identified subject ID, COVID-19 status, age in years and sex. Where available, HLA class I and class II types were obtained from metadata supplied by the sample provider rather than from assay-based typing.

The full study reports these points: How much clinical and demographic metadata was included differed by source and by participant, and the metadata was provided uncurated.

The immunoSEQ Assay, a bias-controlled multiplex PCR, was used to amplify TCRbeta CDR3 regions from genomic DNA. In the original analysis: Within the assay, amplification of reference gene primers was used to estimate how many nucleated cells each sample contained. To quantify the absolute abundance of each unique TCRbeta CDR3 rearrangement, sequence reads were collapsed and filtered. For each sample, productive Simpson clonality was calculated by taking the square root of Simpson's diversity index across productive rearrangements. TCRdb carries this immuneACCESS record with in-frame sequences only. Its versions omit some clonotypes, under half of them owing to an unresolved V gene in the studies checked, with the rest unexplained. The DNA was the basis for D and trimming; V, J and clone size are from that table. The sample table contains about 220,000 clones; only one count was recorded for approximately 80% of them. The ten largest clones capture approximately 3.1% of the sample.

Participants in the prospective study were enrolled through a virtual design, were aged about 18 to 90 years, and lived in some 24 United States geographic areas. To assign participants to cohorts, the prospective study relied on clinical history that participants themselves reported in a screening survey and a study questionnaire. For ImmuneRACE Cohort 3, a participant was defined as recovered based on two consecutive negative NP/OP PCR tests, clearance by a healthcare professional, or resolution of symptoms. Mobile phlebotomists in the prospective study collected whole blood, serum and a nasopharyngeal or oropharyngeal swab from every participant. Additional blood draws and questionnaires over an approximately two-month period could optionally be provided by prospective study participants. Before DNA extraction, prospective study blood samples were shipped either frozen or at room temperature.

This clone was found once. There is no known antigen for this receptor. No much larger clone is present one base from it, and per-base qualities are unavailable. Taken from the germline V gene (reference sequence), the CDR1 and CDR2 loops are MNHEY and SMNVEV. V and J are truncated by 6 bases and 5 bases respectively, leaving an intervening sequence of 16 bases. The CDR3 spans 15 residues, from the cysteine through the phenylalanine. Only the CDR3 region is kept as DNA, spanning 45 bases read in frame from base 1. The sequencing sample was made of PBMCs or T cells enriched from blood (not recorded which). This chain joins TRBV27 to TRBJ1-4; matching of 5 bases hints at TRBD1 as the D gene. This TCR came from a woman aged 55-70 years who had recovered from COVID-19. The nucleotide sequence reads as follows: TGTGCCAGCAGGCGCGGGGGGGGATTAAATGAAAAACTGTTTTTT. Its product reads: CASRRGGGLNEKLFF.